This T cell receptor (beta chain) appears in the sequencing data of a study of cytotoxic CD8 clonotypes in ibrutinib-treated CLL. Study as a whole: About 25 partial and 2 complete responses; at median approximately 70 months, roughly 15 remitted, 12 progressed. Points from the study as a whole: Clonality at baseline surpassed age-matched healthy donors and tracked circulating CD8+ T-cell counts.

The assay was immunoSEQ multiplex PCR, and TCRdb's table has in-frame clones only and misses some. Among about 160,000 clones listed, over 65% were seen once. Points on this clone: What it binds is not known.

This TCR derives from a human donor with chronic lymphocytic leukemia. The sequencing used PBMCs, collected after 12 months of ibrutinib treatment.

The CDR3 region is CSVVLAGQYEQYF. The CDR3 region has the DNA TGCAGCGTTGTACTAGCGGGTCAATACGAGCAGTACTTC. V and J are TRBV29-1 and TRBJ2-7; 9 bases align to TRBD2. CDR1 SQVTM and CDR2 ANQGSEA come from the germline V gene. V lost 4 bases and J lost 4; bases outside the gene matches: 5. This CDR3 is built from 13 residues.